The clone carrying this TCR beta chain was detected only a few times. The data stem from a study of beta chain features in type 1 diabetes. TCRB transcripts that were expressed got sequenced, as all of the isolated RNA had been reverse transcribed. Clones were sequenced by immunoSEQ multiplex PCR, and TCRdb holds only the in-frame ones, with some missing. Of under 250,000 clones in the sample, roughly 14% were seen once. In total, each donor contributed a single heparinised blood draw that averaged about 120 mL. CD45RO/CCR7/CD25/CD127/CD95/CD27 separated CD4+ naive, central memory, regulatory and stem cell-like memory cells by sorting. CDR1 SGHVS and CDR2 FQNEAQ come from the germline V gene. The trim removed 8 bases at V and 6 bases at J, leaving 13 bases unmatched. The CDR3 runs to 15 residues.

Specimen: naive CD4+ T cells from blood. This sequence was found in a woman in her thirties or forties in good health. The chain joins TRBV7-8 to TRBJ1-5, with 7 bases fitting TRBD1. CDR3 in amino acids: CASRGTQGKIQPQHF. As DNA, the CDR3 is TGTGCCAGCCGGGGGACACAGGGGAAAATTCAGCCCCAGCATTTT. The entire variable domain, with the rest obtained from reference TRBV7-8 and TRBJ1-5, is as follows: GAGVSQSPRYKVAKRGQDVALRCDPISGHVSLFWYQQALGQGPEFLTYFQNEAQLDKSGLPSDRFFAERPEGSVSTLKIQRTQQEDSAVYLCASRGTQGKIQPQHFGDGTRLSIL.